Shown below are 12 T cell receptor beta chains from a single sample sequenced in a study of control samples from healthy donors and cancer patients. TCRdb keeps only in-frame clones here, not all; method: immunoSEQ multiplex PCR. The data hold some 130,000 clones, with 92% observed a single time. The sample was blood. The receptors were gathered from a woman aged 50 to 65 in good health.

V gene TRBV28 combines with J gene TRBJ1-2, with D hard to call. The V end lost 8 bases, the J end lost 3 bases, and 4 bases lay between the germline ends. The germline CDR1 and CDR2 sequences are MDHEN and SYDVKM. CDR3 length: 10 residues. This CDR3 is CASQHYGYTF. In DNA form, the CDR3 reads TGTGCCAGCCAACACTATGGCTACACCTTC.

The rearrangement links TRBV7-6 to TRBJ1-1; possible D gene TRBD1, 5 bases. The CDR3 has 15 residues. Germline V gene sequence: CDR1 SGHVS, CDR2 FNYEAQ. V shed 5 bases and J shed 3 bases, with 16 bases lying between them. Here the CDR3 DNA reads TGTGCCAGCAGCCGGTTGGGGGGGGAAGACACTGAAGCTTTCTTT. This translates into CASSRLGGEDTEAFF.

The chain links TRBV5-4 to TRBJ2-7; 7 bases map to TRBD1. V was clipped by 1 base and J by 5 bases; unmatched bases: 6. CDR3 size: 14 residues. Germline V gene lookup returns CDR1 SGHNT and CDR2 YYREEE (reference sequence). This CDR3 is CASSLWGTADEQYF. DNA of the CDR3: TGTGCCAGCAGCTTGTGGGGGACAGCCGACGAGCAGTACTTC.

V gene TRBV5-1 combines with J gene TRBJ2-7; a weak D match, TRBD1 (5 bases). Germline CDR1 and CDR2: SGHRS and YFSETQ. The ends were cut back, 0 bases at V and 3 bases at J, with 10 bases in the middle. The CDR3 covers 14 residues. The chain's CDR3 is CASSLGGLDYEQYF. The CDR3 nucleotides are TGCGCCAGCAGCTTGGGGGGCCTCGACTACGAGCAGTACTTC.

The J gene is TRBJ2-3, the V gene TRBV24-1; 12 bases line up with TRBD1. This CDR3 spans 17 amino acids. The ends lost 2 bases at V and 7 bases at J; junction bases unmatched: 9. Looked up from germline, CDR1 is KGHDR and CDR2 is SFDVKD. The CDR3 reads CATSDSGTGGAIYTQYF. The CDR3 DNA reads TGTGCCACCAGTGATTCCGGGACAGGGGGCGCCATTTATACGCAGTATTTT.

The CDR3 region has the DNA TGTGCCAGCAGCAGGGATCAGGGGCCGAACACTGAAGCTTTCTTT. It is translated as CASSRDQGPNTEAFF. The chain uses TRBV5-6 and TRBJ1-1; TRBD1 is a possible D gene (6 bases). V lost 4 bases to trimming and J lost 1 base, with 14 bases between them. This CDR3 contains 15 residues. Germline values: CDR1 SGHDT, CDR2 YYEEEE.

The chain employs TRBV3-1 (or the pseudogene TRBV3-2) and TRBJ2-1; D uncertain. Germline loops: CDR1 LGHDT, CDR2 YNNKEL (reference sequence). V lost 0 bases, J lost 8 bases, and 11 bases lay in between. This CDR3 has 14 amino acids. CDR3 protein: CASSQDGSFHEQFF. The CDR3 DNA is TGTGCCAGCAGCCAAGATGGTAGTTTCCATGAGCAGTTCTTC.

This clone was observed once. The chain joins TRBV6-1 to TRBJ1-2; D not resolved. Germline CDR1 MNHNS, CDR2 SASEGT. Between the trimmed V and J ends, which lost 5 bases and 2 bases, there was a span of 9 bases. The CDR3 consists of 13 residues. The chain's CDR3 is CASSLGQNYGYTF. In DNA, the CDR3 is TGTGCCAGCAGTTTAGGTCAGAACTATGGCTACACCTTC.

This chain connects TRBV5-1 to TRBJ2-5; the D gene is possibly TRBD1 (6 bases). Germline V gene lookup returns CDR1 SGHRS and CDR2 YFSETQ. Trimming took 3 bases from V and 1 from J, leaving 13 bases between them. The length of the CDR3 is 15 residues. In DNA, the CDR3 is TGCGCCAGCAGCTCCGATGGGGGCCCCCAAGAGACCCAGTACTTC. It translates to CASSSDGGPQETQYF. The variable domain in full, with the rest retrieved from reference TRBV5-1 and TRBJ2-5, is KAGVTQTPRYLIKTRGQQVTLSCSPISGHRSVSWYQQTPGQGLQFLFEYFSETQRNKGNFPGRFSGRQFSNSRSEMNVSTLELGDSALYLCASSSDGGPQETQYFGPGTRLLVL.

The rearrangement uses TRBV19 and TRBJ1-5; a weak D match, TRBD1 (6 bases). V lost 5 bases, J lost 0 bases, and 11 bases lay in between. Germline CDR1 LNHDA, CDR2 SQIVND (reference sequence). The CDR3 sequence is 15 residues long. CDR3 sequence: CASSLQGNSNQPQHF. CDR3 nucleotide sequence: TGTGCCAGTAGTTTACAGGGTAATAGCAATCAGCCCCAGCATTTT.

The rearrangement uses TRBV3-1 (or the pseudogene TRBV3-2) and TRBJ2-7; D is unresolved. The V gene's germline CDR1 is LGHDT and CDR2 YNNKEL (reference sequence). Trimming removed 0 bases at V and 7 bases at J, with 16 bases between. This CDR3 has 15 residues. The CDR3 loop reads CASSQDLGMRDEQYF. The CDR3, as DNA: TGTGCCAGCAGCCAAGATCTCGGAATGAGAGATGAGCAGTACTTC.

This clone was counted between two and nine times. Distinct nucleotide sequences in the sample also encode this CDR3. The chain is built from TRBV19 and TRBJ1-1; D unresolved. CDR3 length: 11 residues. V lost 7 bases to trimming and J lost 3 bases, with 6 bases between them. Germline CDR1 and CDR2: LNHDA and SQIVND (reference sequence). The CDR3, as DNA: TGTGCCAGTACCTGGGACACTGAAGCTTTCTTT. This sequence encodes CASTWDTEAFF.